The 30 T cell receptor beta chains below all came from one sample that was sequenced in a study of T-cell memory formation after mild COVID-19. Each CDR3 protein gets one entry after TCRdb re-called the 5' RACE reads with MiXCR. The top ten hold 20% to 25% of the sample, which has fewer than 200,000 distinct CDR3 sequences, over 20% seen once. The sequencing input was PBMCs or a T cell subset sorted from them (not recorded which). The receptor source for this set is an adult woman who had mild COVID-19 (a few samples of this study predate the infection). Cell type and time point are not known.

The chain has TRBV7-9 and TRBJ2-7; 10 bases fit TRBD2. CDR1 and CDR2 from the germline V gene are SEHNR and FQNEAQ (reference sequence). The CDR3 contains 14 residues. V shed 6 bases and J 3 bases; nucleotides not matched to a gene: 5. The CDR3 here is CASRALAGNYEQYF. In DNA form, the CDR3 reads TGTGCCAGCAGAGCACTAGCGGGGAACTACGAGCAGTACTTC. The variable domain in full, with the rest retrieved from reference TRBV7-9 and TRBJ2-7, is DTGVSQNPRHKITKRGQNVTFRCDPISEHNRLYWYRQTLGQGPEFLTYFQNEAQLEKSRLLSDRFSAERPKGSFSTLEIQRTEQGDSAMYLCASRALAGNYEQYFGPGTRLTVT.

The chain uses TRBV29-1 and TRBJ2-1; 8 bases map to TRBD1. The CDR3 spans 15 residues. The ends lost 6 bases at V and 2 bases at J; junction bases unmatched: 9. Germline-derived CDR1 and CDR2 are SQVTM and ANQGSEA. This CDR3 reads CSVEMGTGPYNEQFF. Here the CDR3 DNA reads TGCAGCGTAGAGATGGGGACAGGACCCTACAATGAGCAGTTCTTC.

The CDR3 sequence: CASMAGTGNSYEQYF. Written as DNA, the CDR3 is TGCGCCAGCATGGCGGGTACAGGGAACTCCTACGAGCAGTACTTC. The V gene is TRBV5-1, the J gene TRBJ2-7; tentative D call: TRBD1 (6 bases). The germline V gene encodes CDR1 SGHRS and CDR2 YFSETQ. V shed 6 bases and J shed 0 bases, with 16 bases lying between them. There are 15 residues in the CDR3.

The genes are TRBV3-1 and TRBJ2-2; D unresolved. The V and J ends lost 1 base and 4 bases respectively, with 16 bases between them. The CDR3 loop spans 17 amino acids. Germline loops: CDR1 LGHDT, CDR2 YNNKEL (reference sequence). CDR3 amino acids: CASSQVRGVVSTGELFF. The CDR3 DNA sequence: TGTGCCAGCAGCCAAGTACGTGGGGTCGTTTCCACCGGGGAGCTGTTTTTT. Together with reference TRBV3-1 and TRBJ2-2, the CDR3 gives the full variable domain: DTAVSQTPKYLVTQMGNDKSIKCEQNLGHDTMYWYKQDSKKFLKIMFSYNNKELIINETVPNRFSPKSPDKAHLNLHINSLELGDSAVYFCASSQVRGVVSTGELFFGEGSRLTVL.

This clonotype showed up just once. The chain has TRBV7-9 and TRBJ2-5, with D perhaps matching TRBD1 or TRBD2 (6 bases each). CDR3 length equals 16 residues. The V end lost 5 bases, the J end lost 3 bases, and 19 bases lay between the germline ends. In germline, CDR1 is SEHNR, CDR2 FQNEAQ (reference sequence). The CDR3 protein is CASSQGSLALEETQYF. CDR3 in DNA: TGTGCCAGCAGCCAGGGGTCCCTAGCGCTTGAAGAGACCCAGTACTTC. Full variable domain (missing parts from reference TRBV7-9 and TRBJ2-5): DTGVSQNPRHKITKRGQNVTFRCDPISEHNRLYWYRQTLGQGPEFLTYFQNEAQLEKSRLLSDRFSAERPKGSFSTLEIQRTEQGDSAMYLCASSQGSLALEETQYFGPGTRLLVL.

The genes are TRBV7-8 and TRBJ2-7; 7 nucleotides line up with TRBD2. V trimming: 3 bases; J trimming: 3 bases; junction bases outside the gene matches: 8. This CDR3 is built from 15 residues. Germline assignment: CDR1 SGHVS and CDR2 FQNEAQ. The CDR3 region is CASSFGLEKVYEQYF. The CDR3 bases are TGTGCCAGCAGCTTCGGACTAGAAAAGGTCTACGAGCAGTACTTC.

This clonotype was counted between two and nine times. The chain combines TRBV27 with TRBJ2-5; D is uncertain. The CDR3 spans 14 residues. CDR1 is MNHEY and CDR2 is SMNVEV in the germline V gene (reference sequence). The ends were cut back, 5 bases at V and 1 base at J, with 11 bases in the middle. CDR3 coding DNA: TGTGCCAGCAGTCTCGGGCCTTTCCAAGAGACCCAGTACTTC. It encodes CASSLGPFQETQYF.

The V gene is TRBV20-1, the J gene TRBJ2-1; tentative D call: TRBD2 (5 bases). Germline assignment: CDR1 DFQATT and CDR2 SNEGSKA (reference sequence). The CDR3 has 12 residues. V was pared by 0 bases and J by 7 bases, with 7 bases between. The CDR3 is CSARERENEQFF. CDR3 sequence (DNA): TGCAGTGCTAGAGAGAGGGAAAATGAGCAGTTCTTC.

This clonotype was seen more than once but under ten times. The rearrangement uses TRBV9 and TRBJ1-2, with D hard to call. This CDR3 has 13 amino acids. Germline loops: CDR1 SGDLS, CDR2 YYNGEE. V dropped 0 bases and J dropped 5 bases, with 8 bases sitting between them. The CDR3 coding sequence is TGTGCCAGCAGCGTAGTATCTTCGTATGGCTACACCTTC. Amino acids: CASSVVSSYGYTF.

This clonotype was detected only a few times. This rearrangement joins TRBV5-1 to TRBJ1-1; D is possibly TRBD1 (6 bases). The CDR3 runs 14 residues. V was clipped by 5 bases and J by 4 bases, with 15 bases between them. From germline, CDR1 is SGHRS and CDR2 YFSETQ. The CDR3 nucleotides are TGCGCCAGCAGACACAGGGAGAGTGGCACTGAAGCTTTCTTT. Translating it yields CASRHRESGTEAFF.

This clonotype was seen at least ten times. This chain links TRBV19 with TRBJ2-5; D not resolved. Germline V gene data show CDR1 as LNHDA and CDR2 as SQIVND (reference sequence). Trimming took off 5 bases at V and 1 base at J, with 11 bases between the two ends. CDR3 size: 14 residues. CDR3 sequence reads: CASSQRVGQETQYF. The CDR3 coding sequence is TGTGCCAGTAGTCAACGGGTAGGCCAAGAGACCCAGTACTTC.

This chain joins TRBV30 and TRBJ2-3; 11 nucleotides agree with TRBD2. The CDR3 has 15 amino acids. Trimming at V came to 4 bases and at J to 2 bases, leaving 5 bases not matched to a gene. Germline CDR1 reads GTSNPN; CDR2 reads SVGIG (reference sequence). The CDR3 sequence: CAWIGLAGPTDTQYF. The CDR3 DNA reads TGTGCCTGGATCGGACTAGCGGGCCCCACAGATACGCAGTATTTT.

This sequence joins TRBV24-1 and TRBJ2-1, with D tentatively TRBD2 (6 bases). From germline, CDR1 is KGHDR and CDR2 SFDVKD. The CDR3 extends over 15 amino acids. Trimming shortened V by 1 base and J by 5 bases, and 11 bases separated the two germline ends. The CDR3 sequence is CATSDFTSRDNEQFF. In nucleotides, the CDR3 is TGTGCCACCAGTGATTTCACTAGCAGAGACAATGAGCAGTTCTTC.

This chain connects TRBV9 to TRBJ2-5; D possibly corresponds to TRBD2 (6 bases). V was trimmed by 3 bases and J by 1 base, leaving 10 bases between them. Germline V gives CDR1 SGDLS, CDR2 YYNGEE. The CDR3 contains 14 residues. CDR3 protein: CASSGGTPQETQYF. CDR3 nucleotides: TGTGCCAGCAGCGGGGGGACTCCCCAAGAGACCCAGTACTTC.

This clonotype was seen more than once but under ten times. V and J are TRBV9 and TRBJ2-3; the match to TRBD2 covers 15 bases. The CDR3 length is 17 residues. Losses at the gene ends were 7 bases for V and 1 base for J; bases not matched to a gene: 7. Germline CDR1 reads SGDLS; CDR2 reads YYNGEE. The CDR3 region has the DNA TGTGCCAGCGAGGGACTAGCGGGGGGCCCAGGCACAGATACGCAGTATTTT. It yields the protein CASEGLAGGPGTDTQYF.

Only a few counts were recorded for this clonotype. The rearrangement joins TRBV7-8 to TRBJ2-1; D call uncertain. The CDR3 extends over 15 amino acids. V lost 1 base to trimming and J lost 2 bases, with 9 bases between them. Germline CDR1 and CDR2: SGHVS and FQNEAQ. The CDR3 sequence: CASSLVASTYNEQFF. As DNA, the CDR3 is TGTGCCAGCAGCTTAGTGGCATCGACCTACAATGAGCAGTTCTTC.

The genes are TRBV6-1 and TRBJ1-1; maybe TRBD1 (5 bases). There are 11 residues in the CDR3. Germline V lookup: CDR1 MNHNS, CDR2 SASEGT. The ends were cut back, 8 bases at V and 1 base at J, with 5 bases in the middle. In DNA form, the CDR3 reads TGTGCCAGCGACAGGAACACTGAAGCTTTCTTT. Translated, it gives CASDRNTEAFF.

This clonotype was found many times. The chain recombines TRBV7-9 with TRBJ2-7; D call uncertain. V gave up 4 bases and J gave up 0 bases, with 10 bases separating them. CDR1 and CDR2 from the germline V gene are SEHNR and FQNEAQ (reference sequence). CDR3 length: 14 residues. In DNA form, the CDR3 reads TGTGCCAGCAGCTACCTAGTCGGCTCCTACGAGCAGTACTTC. This encodes CASSYLVGSYEQYF.

This clonotype was observed many times. V and J are TRBV5-1 and TRBJ2-1; the D gene is possibly TRBD1 (5 bases). V was pared by 0 bases and J by 6 bases, with 7 bases between. Germline V gene sequence: CDR1 SGHRS, CDR2 YFSETQ. This CDR3 has 13 amino acids. CDR3 nucleotide sequence: TGCGCCAGCAGCTTGGGGGGCCCCAATGAGCAGTTCTTC. Protein product: CASSLGGPNEQFF.

This clonotype showed up just a few times. This sequence joins TRBV4-3 and TRBJ2-7; the D gene is possibly TRBD1 (6 bases). Looked up from germline, CDR1 is LGHNA and CDR2 is YSLEER. Trimming stripped 3 bases from V and 5 bases from J, with 17 bases between. The CDR3 runs to 15 residues. In DNA, the CDR3 is TGCGCCAGCAGCCACAGCCGGGGAACAGGGAACGAGCAGTACTTC. Protein product: CASSHSRGTGNEQYF.

V is TRBV20-1 and J is TRBJ1-4, with 9 bases matching TRBD1. V shed 0 bases and J 6 bases; nucleotides not matched to a gene: 5. The CDR3 spans 15 residues. Germline CDR1 and CDR2: DFQATT and SNEGSKA (reference sequence). DNA for the CDR3: TGCAGTGCTAGAGATTACGGGACAGGGCATGAAAAACTGTTTTTT. Translation: CSARDYGTGHEKLFF.

This clonotype came up many times. The chain uses TRBV4-1 and TRBJ1-2; TRBD1 agrees at 8 bases. After removal of 4 bases from V and 5 bases from J, the junction contained 6 bases not matched to a gene. The CDR3 length is 14 residues. Germline assignment: CDR1 MGHRA and CDR2 YSYEKL. For the CDR3, the DNA is TGCGCCAGCAGCCCGGTGACAGGGGAATATGGCTACACCTTC. Its translation is CASSPVTGEYGYTF.

The chain recombines TRBV7-9 with TRBJ2-1, with 10 bases matching TRBD1. The CDR3 has 14 amino acids. Germline V gene sequence: CDR1 SEHNR, CDR2 FQNEAQ (reference sequence). The J segment lost 6 bases and the V segment lost 8 bases, leaving 7 bases of the junction unmatched. CDR3: CASVPGQGTNEQFF. The DNA of the CDR3 is TGTGCCAGCGTCCCGGGACAGGGGACCAATGAGCAGTTCTTC.

The sample holds a few counts of this clonotype. The chain combines TRBV6-6 with TRBJ2-3; 10 positions match TRBD2. The germline V gene has CDR1 MNHNY and CDR2 SVGAGI (reference sequence). The V and J ends lost 5 bases and 7 bases, in that order; junction bases with no gene match: 6. The CDR3 is 14 residues long. The CDR3 reads CASSVSGGHNTQYF. The CDR3 nucleotides read TGTGCCAGCAGTGTTAGCGGGGGGCATAATACGCAGTATTTT.

V and J are TRBV5-4 and TRBJ1-1; D gene uncertain. Germline CDR1 is SGHNT and CDR2 is YYREEE (reference sequence). This CDR3 has 19 residues. Trimming shortened V by 7 bases and J by 1 base, and 29 bases separated the two germline ends. CDR3: CASRGGLTMAGISNTEAFF. The CDR3 bases are TGTGCCAGCCGAGGTGGGTTAACCATGGCTGGGATTTCGAACACTGAAGCTTTCTTT.

The chain employs TRBV10-3 and TRBJ1-1; D possibly corresponds to TRBD1 (6 bases). The germline gives CDR1 ENHRY, CDR2 SYGVKD. Trimming cost V 2 bases and J 3 bases, with 13 bases left between them. The length of the CDR3 is 15 residues. CDR3 protein: CAISEPEGGYTEAFF. DNA for the CDR3: TGTGCCATCAGTGAGCCAGAGGGGGGATACACTGAAGCTTTCTTT.

This clonotype was seen a few times. The chain employs TRBV5-5 and TRBJ2-1, with 8 positions matching TRBD2. Germline trimming cut 5 bases from V and 8 bases from J; bases unmatched to any gene: 3. Per germline, CDR1 SGHKS and CDR2 YYEKEE (reference sequence). The CDR3 is 12 amino acids. CDR3 sequence: CASRPAGDEQFF. CDR3 bases: TGTGCCAGCAGACCAGCGGGGGATGAGCAGTTCTTC.

The gene calls are TRBV12-3 or TRBV12-4 and TRBJ2-7; maybe TRBD1 (6 bases). Trimming shortened V by 4 bases and J by 4 bases, and 14 bases separated the two germline ends. The CDR3 extends over 14 amino acids. The chain's CDR3 is CASSSPGTRYEQYF. Here the CDR3 DNA reads TGTGCCAGCAGTTCCCCCGGGACACGGTACGAGCAGTACTTC.

CDR3 loop: CASSGQGAGYGYTF. CDR3 DNA: TGTGCCAGCAGCGGACAGGGGGCCGGATATGGCTACACCTTC. The V and J genes are TRBV3-1 and TRBJ1-2; TRBD1 aligns across 11 bases. Germline values: CDR1 LGHDT, CDR2 YNNKEL (reference sequence). V lost 5 bases to trimming and J lost 5 bases; unmatched junction nucleotides: 4. This CDR3 has 14 amino acids.

The V call is TRBV30, the J call TRBJ2-7; D is perhaps TRBD1 or TRBD2 (5 bases each). Trimming stripped 5 bases from V and 4 bases from J, with 9 bases between. Per germline, CDR1 GTSNPN and CDR2 SVGIG (reference sequence). The CDR3 runs 11 residues. CDR3 region: CAWGDLYEQYF. The CDR3 DNA reads as TGTGCCTGGGGGGACCTTTACGAGCAGTACTTC.